The subject of this entry is one T cell receptor beta chain. The CDR3 extends over 15 amino acids. Trimming at V came to 3 bases and at J to 7 bases, leaving 11 bases not matched to a gene. The germline V gene has CDR1 MGHRA and CDR2 YSYEKL. These data come from a study of control samples from healthy donors and cancer patients. Sequencing was performed with immunoSEQ multiplex PCR; in TCRdb, only in-frame clones are kept and a portion is missing. The sample includes more than 150,000 clones, 80% to 95% of them seen just once. Material for sequencing was blood. The V gene is TRBV4-1, the J gene TRBJ2-7; 8 nucleotides align to TRBD1. This clonotype originated in a woman in her 30s in good health. CDR3 protein: CASSQWPGGAGEQYF. The CDR3 DNA follows: TGCGCCAGCAGCCAGTGGCCAGGGGGCGCGGGGGAGCAGTACTTC.